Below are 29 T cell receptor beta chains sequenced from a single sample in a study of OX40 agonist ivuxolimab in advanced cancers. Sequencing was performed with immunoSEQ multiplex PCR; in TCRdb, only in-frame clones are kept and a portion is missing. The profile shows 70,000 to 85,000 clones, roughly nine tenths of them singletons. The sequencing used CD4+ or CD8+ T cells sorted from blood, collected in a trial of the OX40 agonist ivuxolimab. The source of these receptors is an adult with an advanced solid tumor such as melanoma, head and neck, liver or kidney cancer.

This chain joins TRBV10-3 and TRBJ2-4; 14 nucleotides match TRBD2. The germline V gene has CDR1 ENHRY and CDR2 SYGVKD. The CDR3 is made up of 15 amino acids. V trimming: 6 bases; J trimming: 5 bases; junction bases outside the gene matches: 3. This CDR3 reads CAISPGLAGENIQYF. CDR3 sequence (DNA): TGTGCCATCAGCCCGGGACTAGCGGGGGAAAACATTCAGTACTTC.

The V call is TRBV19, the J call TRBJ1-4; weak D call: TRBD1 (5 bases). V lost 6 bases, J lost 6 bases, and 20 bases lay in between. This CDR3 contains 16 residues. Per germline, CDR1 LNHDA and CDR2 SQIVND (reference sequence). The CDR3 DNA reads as TGTGCCAGTAGGGACCGTCACGGGGCTTGGGATGAAAAACTGTTTTTT. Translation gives CASRDRHGAWDEKLFF.

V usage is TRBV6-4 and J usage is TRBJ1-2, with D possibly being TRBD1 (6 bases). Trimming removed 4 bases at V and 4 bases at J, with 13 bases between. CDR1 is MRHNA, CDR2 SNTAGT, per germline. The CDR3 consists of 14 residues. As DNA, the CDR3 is TGTGCCAGCAGTGTCGTCCAGGGGTCCTATGGCTACACCTTC. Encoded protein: CASSVVQGSYGYTF.

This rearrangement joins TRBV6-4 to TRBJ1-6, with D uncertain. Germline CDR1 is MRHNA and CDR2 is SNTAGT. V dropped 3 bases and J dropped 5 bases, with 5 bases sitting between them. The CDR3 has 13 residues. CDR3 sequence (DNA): TGTGCCAGCAGTGATGCGAATAATTCACCCCTCCACTTT. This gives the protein CASSDANNSPLHF.

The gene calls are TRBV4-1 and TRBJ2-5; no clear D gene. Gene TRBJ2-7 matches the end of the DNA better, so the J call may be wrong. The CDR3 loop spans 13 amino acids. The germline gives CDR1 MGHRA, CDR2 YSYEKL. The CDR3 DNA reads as TGCGCCAGCAGCCACGATTACTCCTACGAGCAGTACTTC. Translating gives CASSHDYSYEQYF.

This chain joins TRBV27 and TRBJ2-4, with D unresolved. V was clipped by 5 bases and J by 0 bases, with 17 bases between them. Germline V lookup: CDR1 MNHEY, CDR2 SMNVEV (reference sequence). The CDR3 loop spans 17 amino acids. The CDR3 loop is CASSPPYLDGAKNIQYF. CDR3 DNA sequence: TGTGCCAGCAGTCCGCCCTACTTGGACGGAGCCAAAAACATTCAGTACTTC.

Written as DNA, the CDR3 is TGTGCCTGGAGTGAATTCTTCTACAGGGCACAACCCCTCCACTTT. Amino acids: CAWSEFFYRAQPLHF. V usage is TRBV30 and J usage is TRBJ1-6; maybe TRBD1 (6 bases). CDR3 size: 15 residues. Germline loops: CDR1 GTSNPN, CDR2 SVGIG (reference sequence). The ends were cut back, 1 base at V and 12 bases at J, with 19 bases in the middle. Full variable domain (rest looked up from reference TRBV30 and TRBJ1-6): SQTIHQWPATLVQPVGSPLSLECTVEGTSNPNLYWYRQAAGRGLQLLFYSVGIGQISSEVPQNLSASRPQDRQFILSSKKLLLSDSGFYLCAWSEFFYRAQPLHFGNGTRLTVT.

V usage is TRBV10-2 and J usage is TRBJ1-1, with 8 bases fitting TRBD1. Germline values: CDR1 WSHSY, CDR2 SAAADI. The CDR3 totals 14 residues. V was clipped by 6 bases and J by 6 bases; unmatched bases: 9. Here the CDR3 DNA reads TGCGCCAGCAGCGGACAGGGTTTAGCCCCTGAAGCTTTCTTT. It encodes CASSGQGLAPEAFF.

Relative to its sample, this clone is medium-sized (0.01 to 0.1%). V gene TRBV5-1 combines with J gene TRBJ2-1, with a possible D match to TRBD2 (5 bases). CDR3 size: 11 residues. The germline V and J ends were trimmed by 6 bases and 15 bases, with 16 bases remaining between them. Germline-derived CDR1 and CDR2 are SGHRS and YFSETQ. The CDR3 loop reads CASTGELAPFF. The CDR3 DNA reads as TGCGCCAGCACCGGGGAGCTAGCTCCGTTCTTC.

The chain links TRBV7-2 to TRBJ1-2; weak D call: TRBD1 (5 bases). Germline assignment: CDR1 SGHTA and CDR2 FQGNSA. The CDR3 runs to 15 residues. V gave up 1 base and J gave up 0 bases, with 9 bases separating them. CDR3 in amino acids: CASSLGREPNYGYTF. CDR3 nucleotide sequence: TGTGCCAGCAGCTTAGGCAGGGAACCTAACTATGGCTACACCTTC.

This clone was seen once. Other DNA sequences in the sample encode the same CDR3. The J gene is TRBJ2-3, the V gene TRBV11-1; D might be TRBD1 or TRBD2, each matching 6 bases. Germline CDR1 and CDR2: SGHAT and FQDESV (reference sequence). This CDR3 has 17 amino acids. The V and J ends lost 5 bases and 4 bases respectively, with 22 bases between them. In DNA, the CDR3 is TGTGCCAGCAGCACAAGGGGTCGGGGGCCGGGAGCAGATACGCAGTATTTT. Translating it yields CASSTRGRGPGADTQYF.

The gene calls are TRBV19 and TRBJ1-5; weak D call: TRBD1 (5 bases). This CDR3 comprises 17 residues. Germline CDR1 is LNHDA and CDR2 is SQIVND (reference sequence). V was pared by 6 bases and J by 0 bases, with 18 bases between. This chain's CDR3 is CASRNGAAGTSNQPQHF. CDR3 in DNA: TGTGCCAGTAGAAACGGGGCAGCAGGAACTAGCAATCAGCCCCAGCATTTT.

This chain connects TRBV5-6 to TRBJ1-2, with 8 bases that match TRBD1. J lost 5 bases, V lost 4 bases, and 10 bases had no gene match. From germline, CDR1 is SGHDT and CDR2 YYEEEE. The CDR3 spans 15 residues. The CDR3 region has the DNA TGTGCCAGCAGCGCCCTGGACAGGGCGGGATATGGCTACACCTTC. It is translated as CASSALDRAGYGYTF.

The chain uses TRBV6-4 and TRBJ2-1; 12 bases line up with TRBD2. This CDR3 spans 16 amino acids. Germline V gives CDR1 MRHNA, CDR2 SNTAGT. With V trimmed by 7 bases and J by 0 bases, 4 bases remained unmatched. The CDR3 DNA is TGTGCCAGCAAGCCGACTAGCGGGAGCTCCTACAATGAGCAGTTCTTC. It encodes CASKPTSGSSYNEQFF.

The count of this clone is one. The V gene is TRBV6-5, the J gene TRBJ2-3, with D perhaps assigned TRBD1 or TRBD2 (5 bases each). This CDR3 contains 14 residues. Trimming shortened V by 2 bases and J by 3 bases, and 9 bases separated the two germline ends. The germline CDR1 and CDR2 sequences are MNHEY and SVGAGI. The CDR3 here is CASSYRGWTDTQYF. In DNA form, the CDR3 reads TGTGCCAGCAGTTACCGGGGCTGGACAGATACGCAGTATTTT.

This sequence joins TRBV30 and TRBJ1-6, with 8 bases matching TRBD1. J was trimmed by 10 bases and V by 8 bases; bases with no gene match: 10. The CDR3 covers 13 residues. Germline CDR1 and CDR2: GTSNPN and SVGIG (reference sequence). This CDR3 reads CARQGTLKSPLHF. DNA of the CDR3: TGTGCCAGACAGGGGACCCTGAAGTCACCCCTCCACTTT.

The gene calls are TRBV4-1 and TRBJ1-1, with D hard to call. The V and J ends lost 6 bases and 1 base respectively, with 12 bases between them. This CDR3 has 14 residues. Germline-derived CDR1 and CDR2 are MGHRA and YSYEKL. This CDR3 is CASRPRLGNTEAFF. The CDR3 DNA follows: TGCGCCAGCAGACCTCGTCTGGGGAACACTGAAGCTTTCTTT.

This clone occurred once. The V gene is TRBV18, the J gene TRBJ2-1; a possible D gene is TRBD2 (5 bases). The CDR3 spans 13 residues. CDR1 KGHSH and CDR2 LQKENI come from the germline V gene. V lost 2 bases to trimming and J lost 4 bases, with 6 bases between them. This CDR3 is CASSPGSYNEQFF. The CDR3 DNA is TGTGCCAGCTCACCAGGGAGTTACAATGAGCAGTTCTTC. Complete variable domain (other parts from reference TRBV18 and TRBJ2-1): NAGVMQNPRHLVRRRGQEARLRCSPMKGHSHVYWYRQLPEEGLKFMVYLQKENIIDESGMPKERFSAEFPKEGPSILRIQQVVRGDSAAYFCASSPGSYNEQFFGPGTRLTVL.

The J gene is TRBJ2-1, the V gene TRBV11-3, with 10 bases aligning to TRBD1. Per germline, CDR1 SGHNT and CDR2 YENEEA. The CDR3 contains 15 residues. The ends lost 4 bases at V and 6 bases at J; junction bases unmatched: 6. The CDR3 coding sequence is TGTGCCAGCAGCTGGACAGGGGGGGTTGGCAATGAGCAGTTCTTC. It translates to CASSWTGGVGNEQFF.

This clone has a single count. CDR3 in DNA: TGTGCCAGCATGACCGGGGGGACGGGGACCGGGGAGCTGTTTTTT. It encodes CASMTGGTGTGELFF. The chain couples TRBV6-1 to TRBJ2-2; TRBD2 agrees at 7 bases. J lost 5 bases, V lost 7 bases, and 10 bases had no gene match. CDR3 size: 15 residues. Germline CDR1 is MNHNS and CDR2 is SASEGT.

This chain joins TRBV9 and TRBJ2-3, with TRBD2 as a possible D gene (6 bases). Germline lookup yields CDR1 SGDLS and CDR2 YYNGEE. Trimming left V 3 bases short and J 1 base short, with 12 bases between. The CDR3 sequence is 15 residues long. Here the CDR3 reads CASSESLARTDTQYF. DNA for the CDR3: TGTGCCAGCAGCGAAAGCCTAGCGCGCACAGATACGCAGTATTTT.

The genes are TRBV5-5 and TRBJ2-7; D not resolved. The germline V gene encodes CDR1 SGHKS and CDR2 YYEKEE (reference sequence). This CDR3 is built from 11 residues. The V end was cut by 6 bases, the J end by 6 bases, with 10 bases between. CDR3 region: CASNLAVEQYF. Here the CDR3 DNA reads TGTGCCAGCAACCTCGCCGTCGAGCAGTACTTC. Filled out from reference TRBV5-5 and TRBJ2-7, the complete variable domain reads DAGVTQSPTHLIKTRGQQVTLRCSPISGHKSVSWYQQVLGQGPQFIFQYYEKEERGRGNFPDRFSARQFPNYSSELNVNALLLGDSALYLCASNLAVEQYFGPGTRLTVT.

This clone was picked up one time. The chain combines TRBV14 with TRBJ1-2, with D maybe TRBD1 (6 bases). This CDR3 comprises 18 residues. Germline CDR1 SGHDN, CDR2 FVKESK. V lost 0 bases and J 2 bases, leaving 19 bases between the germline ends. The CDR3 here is CASSQESRGRESNYGYTF. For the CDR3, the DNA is TGTGCCAGCAGCCAAGAATCCAGGGGAAGAGAGTCCAACTATGGCTACACCTTC.

CDR3 nucleotides: TGTGCCAGCAGCTTAGGTCTAGCGGGAGTTGAGCAGTTCTTC. Translation gives CASSLGLAGVEQFF. The chain employs TRBV7-9 and TRBJ2-1, with 10 bases that match TRBD2. Germline V gene sequence: CDR1 SEHNR, CDR2 FQNEAQ (reference sequence). The CDR3 extends over 14 amino acids. Trimming at V came to 1 base and at J to 9 bases, leaving 3 bases not matched to a gene.

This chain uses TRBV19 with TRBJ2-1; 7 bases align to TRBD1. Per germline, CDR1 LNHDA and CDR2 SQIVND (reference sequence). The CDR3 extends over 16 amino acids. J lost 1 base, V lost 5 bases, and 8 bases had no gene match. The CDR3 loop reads CASSASTGNSYNEQFF. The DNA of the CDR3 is TGTGCCAGTAGTGCCTCGACAGGGAATTCCTACAATGAGCAGTTCTTC.

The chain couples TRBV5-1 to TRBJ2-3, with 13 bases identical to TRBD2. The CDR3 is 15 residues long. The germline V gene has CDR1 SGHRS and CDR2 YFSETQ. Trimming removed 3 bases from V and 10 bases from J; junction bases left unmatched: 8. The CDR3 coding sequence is TGCGCCAGCAGCTCACTAGCGGGGGGGCCTAAGCCGCAGTATTTT. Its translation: CASSSLAGGPKPQYF. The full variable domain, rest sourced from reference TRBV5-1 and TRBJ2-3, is KAGVTQTPRYLIKTRGQQVTLSCSPISGHRSVSWYQQTPGQGLQFLFEYFSETQRNKGNFPGRFSGRQFSNSRSEMNVSTLELGDSALYLCASSSLAGGPKPQYFGPGTRLTVL.

DNA for the CDR3: TGTGCCAGCCTCGACAGGAACTCCTACGAGCAGTACTTC. Translating gives CASLDRNSYEQYF. The gene calls are TRBV6-5 and TRBJ2-7, with D possibly matching TRBD1 (6 bases). The CDR3 totals 13 residues. Trimming took off 8 bases at V and 0 bases at J, with 11 bases between the two ends. CDR1 is MNHEY and CDR2 is SVGAGI in the germline V gene.

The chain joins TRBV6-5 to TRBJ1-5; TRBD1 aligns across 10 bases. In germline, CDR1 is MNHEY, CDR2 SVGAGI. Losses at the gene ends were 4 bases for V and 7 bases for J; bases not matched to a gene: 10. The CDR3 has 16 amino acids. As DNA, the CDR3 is TGTGCCAGCAGTTCTAGGGACAGGGGAGGTAGGCAGCCCCAGCATTTT. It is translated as CASSSRDRGGRQPQHF.

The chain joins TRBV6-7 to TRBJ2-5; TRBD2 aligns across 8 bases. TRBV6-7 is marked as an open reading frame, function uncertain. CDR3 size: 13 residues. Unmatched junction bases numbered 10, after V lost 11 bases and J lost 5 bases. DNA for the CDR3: TGTGCCGGACTAGCCCCACCCCTGGAGACCCAGTACTTC. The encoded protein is CAGLAPPLETQYF.